The text below deals with one T cell receptor beta chain. This record comes from a study of blood T cell repertoires in COVID-19. Study in general: The origin of the acute and convalescent COVID-19 samples was the United States, Italy and Spain.

Authors' analysis steps: Estimation of nucleated cell counts was performed using reference gene primer amplification. Produced via immunoSEQ multiplex PCR; TCRdb's table is partial and in-frame only. The DNA was the basis for D and trimming; V, J and clone size are from that table. The table has roughly 300,000 clones, 85% to 90% seen once. The clonotype was recovered from a woman in her thirties with COVID-19, enrolled during active disease. What was sequenced was peripheral blood.

The CDR3 DNA follows: TGCGCCAGCAACACCCGGGAGAAGGACGGCTACACCTTC. This codes for CASNTREKDGYTF. The chain has TRBV5-1 and TRBJ1-2; D is unresolved. The CDR3 consists of 13 residues. V shed 6 bases and J shed 8 bases, with 17 bases lying between them. CDR1 and CDR2 (germline): SGHRS, YFSETQ.